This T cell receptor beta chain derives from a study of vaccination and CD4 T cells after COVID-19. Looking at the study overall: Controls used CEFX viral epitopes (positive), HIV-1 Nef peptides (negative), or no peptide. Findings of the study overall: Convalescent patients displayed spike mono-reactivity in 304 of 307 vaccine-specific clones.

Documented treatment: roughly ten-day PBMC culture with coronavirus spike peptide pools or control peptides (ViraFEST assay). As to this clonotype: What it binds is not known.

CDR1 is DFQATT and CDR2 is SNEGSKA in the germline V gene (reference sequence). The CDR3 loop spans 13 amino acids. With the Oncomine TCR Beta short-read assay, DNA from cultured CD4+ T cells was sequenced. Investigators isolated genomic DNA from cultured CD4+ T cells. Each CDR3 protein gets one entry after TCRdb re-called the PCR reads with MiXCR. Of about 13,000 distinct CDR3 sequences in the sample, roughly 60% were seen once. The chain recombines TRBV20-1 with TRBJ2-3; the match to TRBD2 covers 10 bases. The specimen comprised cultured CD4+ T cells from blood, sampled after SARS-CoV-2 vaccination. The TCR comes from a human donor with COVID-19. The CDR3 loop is CRSGGAYTDTQYF. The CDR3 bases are TGCAGGAGCGGGGGGGCCTACACAGATACGCAGTATTTT.